What follows are 8 T cell receptor beta chains derived from one specimen sequenced in a study of blood T cell repertoires in COVID-19. Clones were read by immunoSEQ multiplex PCR, and TCRdb kept only the in-frame ones, dropping some. The sample shows a few hundred thousand clones, under 85% of them seen only once. The sequencing sample was made of peripheral blood. The receptors stem from a man younger than 40 who had recovered from COVID-19.

The genes are TRBV19 and TRBJ1-5, with a weak D call TRBD1 (5 bases). V was shortened by 0 bases and J by 0 bases, with 9 bases between the two germline ends. There are 16 residues in the CDR3. The germline V gene has CDR1 LNHDA and CDR2 SQIVND (reference sequence). CDR3 in DNA: TGTGCCAGTAGTATAGATGCGACAGTTAGCAATCAGCCCCAGCATTTT. Translated, it gives CASSIDATVSNQPQHF. The whole variable domain, remainder taken from reference TRBV19 and TRBJ1-5, is DGGITQSPKYLFRKEGQNVTLSCEQNLNHDAMYWYRQDPGQGLRLIYYSQIVNDFQKGDIAEGYSVSREKKESFPLTVTSAQKNPTAFYLCASSIDATVSNQPQHFGDGTRLSIL.

The chain links TRBV19 to TRBJ1-5, with a weak D call TRBD1 (6 bases). The CDR3 is 18 amino acids. The V and J ends lost 0 bases and 0 bases respectively, with 15 bases between them. The germline gives CDR1 LNHDA, CDR2 SQIVND (reference sequence). CDR3 DNA sequence: TGTGCCAGTAGTATAGATCAGGGGTCCGGGTTTAGCAATCAGCCCCAGCATTTT. Its translation: CASSIDQGSGFSNQPQHF.

The chain joins TRBV5-4 to TRBJ1-2, with a tentative D call TRBD1 (6 bases). This CDR3 spans 13 amino acids. V was pared by 5 bases and J by 6 bases, with 14 bases between. Per germline, CDR1 SGHNT and CDR2 YYREEE (reference sequence). CDR3 amino acids: CASSFDRTDGYTF. DNA for the CDR3: TGTGCCAGCAGTTTTGACAGGACCGATGGCTACACCTTC.

The rearrangement uses TRBV5-8 and TRBJ2-1, with D possibly matching TRBD2 (5 bases). V was clipped by 7 bases and J by 8 bases, with 16 bases between them. The germline V gene has CDR1 SGHTS and CDR2 YDEGEE. This CDR3 comprises 13 residues. CDR3: CASGLSGIDEQFF. CDR3 bases: TGTGCCAGCGGGCTAAGCGGTATCGATGAGCAGTTCTTC.

The rearrangement joins TRBV6-5 to TRBJ1-2; the match to TRBD1 covers 9 bases. Germline V gives CDR1 MNHEY, CDR2 SVGAGI. The J segment lost 2 bases and the V segment lost 6 bases, leaving 7 bases of the junction unmatched. The CDR3 consists of 15 residues. CDR3 residues: CASSLGQGVNYGYTF. As DNA, the CDR3 is TGTGCCAGCAGCTTGGGACAGGGTGTAAACTATGGCTACACCTTC.

In this sample, this clone turned up once. V is TRBV7-2 and J is TRBJ2-3; TRBD2 agrees at 8 bases. Germline V gives CDR1 SGHTA, CDR2 FQGNSA. With V trimmed by 4 bases and J by 2 bases, 2 bases remained unmatched. The CDR3 is 14 residues long. The CDR3 region is CASSYGLATDTQYF. Written as DNA, the CDR3 is TGTGCCAGCAGCTACGGACTAGCCACAGATACGCAGTATTTT. Together with reference TRBV7-2 and TRBJ2-3, the CDR3 gives the full variable domain: GAGVSQSPSNKVTEKGKDVELRCDPISGHTALYWYRQSLGQGLEFLIYFQGNSAPDKSGLPSDRFSAERTGGSVSTLTIQRTQQEDSAVYLCASSYGLATDTQYFGPGTRLTVL.

This clone was picked up many times. This sequence joins TRBV7-8 and TRBJ1-2; possible D gene TRBD1, 5 bases. Trimming removed 5 bases from V and 6 bases from J, with 16 bases in between. Germline CDR1 reads SGHVS; CDR2 reads FQNEAQ. The CDR3 runs to 14 residues. In DNA, the CDR3 is TGTGCCAGCAGCGGTGAAGACAGTAGTGATGGCTACACCTTC. Protein product: CASSGEDSSDGYTF.

The genes are TRBV10-3 and TRBJ1-1, with 8 bases fitting TRBD1. CDR1 ENHRY and CDR2 SYGVKD come from the germline V gene. This CDR3 contains 15 residues. The V segment lost 1 base and the J segment 3 bases; nucleotides outside the gene matches: 4. In DNA, the CDR3 is TGTGCCATCAGTGAGTTGACGGGACAGGACACTGAAGCTTTCTTT. Its protein product is CAISELTGQDTEAFF.